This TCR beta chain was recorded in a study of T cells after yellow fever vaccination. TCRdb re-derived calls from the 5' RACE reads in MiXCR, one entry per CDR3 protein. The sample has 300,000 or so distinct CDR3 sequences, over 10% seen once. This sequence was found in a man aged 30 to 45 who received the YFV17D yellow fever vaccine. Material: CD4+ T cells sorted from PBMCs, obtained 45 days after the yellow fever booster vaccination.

The CDR3 loop reads CATSNGPNYGYTF. CDR3 bases: TGTGCCACCAGCAACGGGCCTAACTATGGCTACACCTTC. V and J are TRBV15 and TRBJ1-2; D not resolved. V gave up 4 bases and J gave up 0 bases, with 6 bases separating them. The V gene's germline CDR1 is LNHNV and CDR2 YYDKDF (reference sequence). CDR3 size: 13 residues.